A selection of T cell receptor beta chains follows, all from one sample in a study of blood T cell repertoires in COVID-19. Using immunoSEQ multiplex PCR, the repertoire was profiled, and TCRdb retains in-frame clones only, with some absent. The table shows under 250,000 clones, with 82% occurring only once. Input material: PBMCs or T cells enriched from blood (not recorded which). The origin of the receptors is a woman between 55 and 75 years old who had recovered from COVID-19. CDR3s leave out the opening cysteine and the closing phenylalanine or tryptophan.

>TRBV7-2|TRBJ2-7
ASSLVAGANYEQY
>TRBV19|TRBJ1-1
ASTLGQAVGEAF
>TRBV11-2|TRBJ1-6
ASSLVGQGGSPLH
>TRBV29-1|TRBJ2-3
SVKGGGSTDTQY
>TRBV6-5|TRBJ2-7
ASSPPGQGVFQY
>TRBV12-3/TRBV12-4|TRBJ1-2
ASTSGYGYT
>TRBV7-6|TRBJ1-4
ASSLLGEKLF
>TRBV6-5|TRBJ1-3
ASNQGRPGNTIY
>TRBV5-8|TRBJ2-5
ASSLGGSNQETQY
>TRBV5-5|TRBJ1-1
ASSLFTGQGIRAF
>TRBV5-1|TRBJ2-7
ASSLGQGGEQY
>TRBV10-1|TRBJ2-2
ASRETTGVTELF
>TRBV11-2|TRBJ1-1
ASSPTYLNTEAF
>TRBV18|TRBJ2-3
ASLTSYGGTTDTQY
>TRBV6-9|TRBJ1-1
ASSLEGSGKTEAF
>TRBV7-2|TRBJ2-5
ASSLAQTSGGSETQY
>TRBV10-2|TRBJ2-7
ASSPGLLFYEQY
>TRBV7-3|TRBJ2-7
ASSLRPGQSYEQY
>TRBV13|TRBJ2-7
ASSSRDIYEQY
>TRBV5-1|TRBJ2-2
ASSSSGGGSTGELF
>TRBV28|TRBJ1-4
ASSLPRSWGGEKLF
>TRBV5-1|TRBJ2-7
ASSLKLAGAYEQY
>TRBV27|TRBJ1-4
ASSLLQGHSEKLF
>TRBV5-6|TRBJ1-2
ASSLAPGGYT
>TRBV7-8|TRBJ1-6
ASSLSETYPRTLDNSPLH
>TRBV6-2/TRBV6-3|TRBJ2-1
ASSSLAGAFYNEQF
>TRBV5-4|TRBJ1-2
ASSSTGYGYT
>TRBV15|TRBJ2-7
ATSRDPGVSYEQY
>TRBV18|TRBJ2-2
ASSPRTGGQSAGELF
>TRBV7-7|TRBJ2-2
ASSLGGIAGTGELF
>TRBV19|TRBJ1-1
ASIVGQGNTEAF
>TRBV11-2|TRBJ1-2
ASSLSGDDGYT
>TRBV5-1|TRBJ2-5
ASSLMGQGQETQY
>TRBV28|TRBJ1-3
ASSPQDRTGNTIY
>TRBV6-5|TRBJ1-3
ASSYSRRNSGNTIY
>TRBV6-5|TRBJ2-1
ASSYSSSAYGNEQF
>TRBV10-3|TRBJ2-1
AISDAQASGRGHEQF
>TRBV5-1|TRBJ2-7
ASSLARTADNYEQY
>TRBV2|TRBJ2-3
ASSPHTDTQY
>TRBV9|TRBJ2-7
ASSDRGSKQY
>TRBV18|TRBJ1-2
ASSPTDSSGYT
>TRBV15|TRBJ2-1
ATSSRSGSYNEQF
>TRBV5-1|TRBJ2-7
ASSLGGLAGDEQY
>TRBV19|TRBJ1-6
ASSWSRDSPLH
>TRBV5-6|TRBJ1-2
ASSFSGYGYT
>TRBV5-5|TRBJ1-6
ASTTGTGYSPLH
>TRBV19|TRBJ2-7
ASSTYRGEQY
>TRBV10-3|TRBJ1-4
AISQGNEKLF
>TRBV5-6|TRBJ1-4
ASSRTTNEKLF
>TRBV3-1/TRBV3-2|TRBJ1-5
ASSQGPRVEQPQH
>TRBV6-5|TRBJ1-1
ASSYTQGGNSRLAF
>TRBV4-1|TRBJ2-7
ASRRSGSSYEQY
>TRBV15|TRBJ1-5
ATSNSYSNQPQH
>TRBV18|TRBJ2-1
ASSPLDSGGGNEQF
>TRBV5-6|TRBJ2-5
ASSFLTGQETQY
>TRBV7-6|TRBJ1-6
ASSPQVSGYNSPLH
>TRBV5-1|TRBJ1-1
ASSVTGQGMTEAF
>TRBV2|TRBJ1-5
ASSVGSLNQPQH
>TRBV12-5|TRBJ2-7
ASSRDSGYEQY
>TRBV11-3|TRBJ2-2
ASSLGLADTGELF